What follows is one T cell receptor beta chain and its context. Together with a sample-barcoded 5' primer, a J-beta primer mix was included in a second PCR lasting about 6 to 11 cycles. Every cDNA molecule carried a tag from a template-switch adaptor bearing 12 random nucleotides. In TCRdb, the 5' RACE reads were re-called with MiXCR into one record per CDR3 protein. The sample holds 1.2 million to 1.5 million distinct CDR3 sequences, roughly 45% seen once. Researchers collected approximately 9.5 milliliters of peripheral blood from every single donor. These data originate in a study of blood T cells in healthy people across ages. In germline, CDR1 is MGHRA, CDR2 YSYEKL. This CDR3 is 13 amino acids long.

The V gene is TRBV4-1, the J gene TRBJ2-4; no clear D. The J call may be wrong; the DNA end is better matched by TRBJ2-7. This TCR derives from a woman aged 18 to 35 in good health. Sequenced sample: blood. The DNA of the CDR3 is TGCGCCAGCAGCCAAAAAGCCGGGTACGAGCAGTACTTC. Its protein is CASSQKAGYEQYF.